This T cell receptor (beta chain) comes out of a study of control samples from healthy donors and cancer patients. The table came from immunoSEQ multiplex PCR; TCRdb's copy has only in-frame clones and leaves some out. The sample lists about 20,000 clones, around 83% seen once, with under 35% in the top ten. The CDR3 runs 14 residues. Germline V CDR1 and CDR2: SGDLS, YYNGEE. V lost 0 bases and J 2 bases, leaving 8 bases between the germline ends. This receptor was taken from a man aged 60-69 years with head and neck cancer. The genes are TRBV9 and TRBJ1-1, with D uncertain. The specimen was PBMCs. CDR3 coding DNA: TGTGCCAGCAGCGTAGGCCCAGCAAACACTGAAGCTTTCTTT. Translation: CASSVGPANTEAFF.